This TCR beta chain was recovered during a study of STAT5B mutations in CD4+ large granular lymphocyte leukemia. The protocol was immunoSEQ multiplex PCR, while the TCRdb copy is restricted to in-frame clones and leaves out a portion. This sample has tens of thousands of clones, with around 80% found just once. Study-level findings and limits: About 24% of private leukemic clonotypes occurred rarely in other patients' non-leukemic repertoires. Patient CD4-sorted repertoires stayed more clonal than healthy ones after leukemic-clone removal.

This clone turned up a few times. The antigen remains unidentified. The germline V gene has CDR1 SGHRS and CDR2 YFSETQ. The CDR3 runs to 13 residues. V was shortened by 5 bases and J by 4 bases, with 10 bases between the two germline ends. The sequence was obtained from a human donor in good health. The sequencing input was CD4+ T cells from blood buffy coats. The chain couples TRBV5-1 to TRBJ1-5; tentatively, D is TRBD1 (5 bases). The CDR3 nucleotides are TGCGCCAGCAGGGGGGACGGTAATCAGCCCCAGCATTTT. Amino acids: CASRGDGNQPQHF.